This T cell receptor (beta chain) was identified in a study of blood T cell repertoires in COVID-19. Across the whole study: Donors in the United States, Italy and Spain gave samples during acute or convalescent COVID-19.

CDR3 size: 16 residues. Germline CDR1 and CDR2: SGHTS and YDEGEE. The V segment lost 2 bases and the J segment 10 bases; nucleotides outside the gene matches: 16. TCRdb's copy holds only in-frame clones and misses some; the assay was immunoSEQ multiplex PCR. Here the sample spans 250,000 or so clones, roughly 80% being singletons. The sequencing sample was made of peripheral blood. The V and J genes are TRBV5-8 and TRBJ2-3; 7 nucleotides agree with TRBD1. This TCR came from a woman aged 60 to 75 with active or convalescent COVID-19. The CDR3 DNA is TGTGCCAGCAGCTTTAGGACAGGCCTTAGGATCGTCGCGCAGTATTTT. Its protein product is CASSFRTGLRIVAQYF.